This T cell receptor (beta chain) was sequenced in a study of cytomegalovirus exposure and HLA in healthy donors. Study-level findings and limits: With high specificity and sensitivity, the classifier reportedly diagnosed cytomegalovirus status. In a later analysis, TCR beta V- and J-gene trimming showed a link to a missense DCLRE1C variant. It was reported that TCR beta sequences correctly inferred the HLA-A and HLA-B alleles for most subjects. In a later analysis, several top co-occurrence clusters appeared linked to parvovirus B19, influenza, CMV and Epstein-Barr virus.

Primers for the PCR totalled 60 Vbeta and 13 Jbeta. Method: immunoSEQ multiplex PCR; TCRdb's copy keeps in-frame clones and lacks some. The table records 150,000 to 200,000 clones, around 80% of them present only once. This clone was seen once. Its antigen is not known. The V gene lost 4 bases and the J gene lost 3 bases, with 7 bases spanning the gap. The CDR3 totals 12 residues. CDR1 is SGHDN, CDR2 FVKESK, per germline. The sequence derives from a male donor in good health and CMV-seropositive. The chain employs TRBV14 and TRBJ2-7; unclear D gene. Source material: PBMCs. CDR3 coding DNA: TGTGCCAGCAGCCTAACTGACTACGAGCAGTACTTC. This translates into CASSLTDYEQYF.